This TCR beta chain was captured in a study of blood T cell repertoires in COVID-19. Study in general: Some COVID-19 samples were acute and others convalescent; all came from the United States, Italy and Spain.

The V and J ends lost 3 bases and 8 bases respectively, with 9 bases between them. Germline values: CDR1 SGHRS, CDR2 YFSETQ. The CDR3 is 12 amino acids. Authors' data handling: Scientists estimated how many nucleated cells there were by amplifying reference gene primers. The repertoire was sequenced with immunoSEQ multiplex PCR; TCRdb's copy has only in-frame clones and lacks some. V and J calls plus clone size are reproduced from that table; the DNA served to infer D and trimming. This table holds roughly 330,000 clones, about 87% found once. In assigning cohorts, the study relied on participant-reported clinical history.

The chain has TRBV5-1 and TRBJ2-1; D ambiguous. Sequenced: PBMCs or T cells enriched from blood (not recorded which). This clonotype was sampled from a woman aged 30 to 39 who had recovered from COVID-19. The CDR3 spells CASSSELYEQFF. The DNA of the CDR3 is TGCGCCAGCAGCTCAGAATTGTATGAGCAGTTCTTC. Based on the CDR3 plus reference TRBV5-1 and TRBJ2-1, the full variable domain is KAGVTQTPRYLIKTRGQQVTLSCSPISGHRSVSWYQQTPGQGLQFLFEYFSETQRNKGNFPGRFSGRQFSNSRSEMNVSTLELGDSALYLCASSSELYEQFFGPGTRLTVL.